The 26 T cell receptor beta chains below all came from one sample that was sequenced in a study of cytomegalovirus exposure and HLA in healthy donors. Primers for the PCR totalled 60 Vbeta and 13 Jbeta. Using immunoSEQ multiplex PCR, the repertoire was profiled, and TCRdb retains in-frame clones only, with some absent. Here the sample spans about 150,000 clones, approximately 84% being singletons. Sequencing input: PBMCs. Every receptor here comes from a boy between 2 and 10 years old in good health and CMV-seronegative.

The J gene is TRBJ1-5, the V gene TRBV2, with 7 bases matching TRBD1. The CDR3 consists of 16 residues. Germline V CDR1 and CDR2: SNHLY, FYNNEI. Unmatched junction bases numbered 10, after V lost 5 bases and J lost 3 bases. The CDR3 is CASSRDRAAYNQPQHF. The CDR3 nucleotides are TGTGCCAGCAGTCGCGACAGGGCCGCTTACAATCAGCCCCAGCATTTT.

The CDR3: CASMTGWGEQFF. The CDR3 nucleotides are TGCGCCAGCATGACGGGATGGGGTGAGCAGTTCTTC. The chain has TRBV5-1 and TRBJ2-1; tentative D call: TRBD2 (5 bases). The CDR3 totals 12 residues. The V end lost 6 bases, the J end lost 9 bases, and 13 bases lay between the germline ends. The germline V gene encodes CDR1 SGHRS and CDR2 YFSETQ.

The chain has TRBV4-1 and TRBJ2-3; 9 nucleotides agree with TRBD2. Germline V gene sequence: CDR1 MGHRA, CDR2 YSYEKL. J was trimmed by 6 bases and V by 0 bases; bases with no gene match: 10. This CDR3 has 17 residues. The CDR3, as DNA: TGCGCCAGCAGCCAAGAAGGGGGGGGAAGCGGGAGGGATACGCAGTATTTT. The encoded protein is CASSQEGGGSGRDTQYF.

The chain recombines TRBV6-5 with TRBJ2-5, with unresolved D. V was trimmed by 0 bases and J by 5 bases, leaving 10 bases between them. CDR1 and CDR2 (germline): MNHEY, SVGAGI. CDR3 length equals 14 residues. The CDR3 reads CASSYSSASETQYF. The CDR3 coding sequence is TGTGCCAGCAGTTACTCCAGCGCCTCGGAGACCCAGTACTTC.

J is TRBJ2-1 and V is TRBV7-9; 12 nucleotides match TRBD1. The V gene's germline CDR1 is SEHNR and CDR2 FQNEAQ (reference sequence). After removal of 6 bases from V and 10 bases from J, the junction contained 10 bases not matched to a gene. The CDR3 sequence is 15 residues long. This CDR3 reads CASSFPGQGAGEQFF. The CDR3 DNA reads as TGTGCCAGCAGTTTTCCGGGACAGGGGGCTGGAGAGCAGTTCTTC.

This chain uses TRBV6-5 with TRBJ2-2, with TRBD1 as a possible D gene (5 bases). The CDR3 is 15 residues long. Germline values: CDR1 MNHEY, CDR2 SVGAGI. Between the trimmed V and J ends, which lost 4 bases and 4 bases, there was a span of 13 bases. This CDR3 is CASSFNPGFTGELFF. The CDR3 DNA sequence: TGTGCCAGCAGTTTCAATCCAGGGTTCACCGGGGAGCTGTTTTTT.

This chain links TRBV6-5 with TRBJ2-1; 11 bases align to TRBD2. Looked up from germline, CDR1 is MNHEY and CDR2 is SVGAGI. The CDR3 has 15 amino acids. With V trimmed by 6 bases and J by 9 bases, 10 bases remained unmatched. CDR3 bases: TGTGCCAGCAGCCCAAGTAGCGGGAGGGGAGGTGAGCAGTTCTTC. It encodes CASSPSSGRGGEQFF.

V usage is TRBV2 and J usage is TRBJ2-3; 8 nucleotides agree with TRBD2. J was trimmed by 3 bases and V by 6 bases; bases with no gene match: 11. The germline V gene has CDR1 SNHLY and CDR2 FYNNEI. This CDR3 has 16 residues. CDR3 protein: CASSLGGARGTDTQYF. For the CDR3, the DNA is TGTGCCAGCAGCCTCGGGGGGGCTAGAGGGACAGATACGCAGTATTTT.

The V and J genes are TRBV10-3 and TRBJ1-5; 8 nucleotides agree with TRBD1. Germline V gene lookup returns CDR1 ENHRY and CDR2 SYGVKD. The CDR3 covers 15 residues. After removal of 4 bases from V and 9 bases from J, the junction contained 11 bases not matched to a gene. CDR3 loop: CAISAGGAAGGPQHF. CDR3 sequence (DNA): TGTGCCATCAGTGCAGGGGGCGCAGCGGGCGGGCCCCAGCATTTT.

This chain connects TRBV13 to TRBJ2-2, with D possibly matching TRBD1 (5 bases). Looked up from germline, CDR1 is PRHDT and CDR2 is FYEKMQ (reference sequence). The CDR3 loop spans 14 amino acids. Trimming took 1 base from V and 6 from J, leaving 9 bases between them. The CDR3 loop is CASSLVKGPGELFF. CDR3 nucleotides: TGTGCCAGCAGCTTAGTAAAGGGGCCCGGGGAGCTGTTTTTT.

The chain couples TRBV13 to TRBJ2-1, with 7 positions matching TRBD1. In germline, CDR1 is PRHDT, CDR2 FYEKMQ (reference sequence). The J segment lost 2 bases and the V segment lost 0 bases, leaving 1 base of the junction unmatched. This CDR3 has 15 amino acids. The CDR3 protein is CASSLGTGTYNEQFF. The CDR3 nucleotides are TGTGCCAGCAGCTTAGGGACAGGGACCTACAATGAGCAGTTCTTC.

In its sample, this clone was seen a few times. The chain joins TRBV27 to TRBJ2-7; D remains unclear. CDR1 and CDR2 (germline): MNHEY, SMNVEV (reference sequence). Trimming removed 1 base at V and 3 bases at J, with 16 bases between. The CDR3 runs 16 residues. The CDR3 protein is CASSLFWASNSYEQYF. The CDR3 DNA follows: TGTGCCAGCAGTTTATTCTGGGCTTCGAATAGCTACGAGCAGTACTTC.

The V gene is TRBV10-3, the J gene TRBJ2-3; tentatively, D is TRBD1 (5 bases). With 5 bases removed from V and 2 bases from J, the gap between germline ends came to 11 bases. The length of the CDR3 is 14 residues. Germline V CDR1 and CDR2: ENHRY, SYGVKD. In DNA form, the CDR3 reads TGTGCCATCAGTAGGCAGGGATCCACAGATACGCAGTATTTT. Translation gives CAISRQGSTDTQYF.

The chain uses TRBV6-1 and TRBJ2-5, with TRBD1 matching 7 bases. The J call may not be correct, given that the DNA end is closer to TRBJ2-7. The V gene's germline CDR1 is MNHNS and CDR2 SASEGT. The CDR3 totals 12 residues. The CDR3 sequence is CASTPGQAEQYF. The CDR3 coding sequence is TGTGCCAGCACCCCCGGACAGGCCGAGCAGTACTTC.

The chain links TRBV28 to TRBJ1-1; TRBD1 agrees at 7 bases. CDR1 is MDHEN, CDR2 SYDVKM, per germline. This CDR3 is built from 14 residues. V trimming: 5 bases; J trimming: 3 bases; junction bases outside the gene matches: 6. The CDR3 region is CASSRQGLDTEAFF. In nucleotides, the CDR3 is TGTGCCAGCAGTAGACAGGGCTTGGACACTGAAGCTTTCTTT.

The count of this clone is one. The CDR3 spells CASSPGLAGTYEQYF. CDR3 coding DNA: TGCGCCAGCAGCCCGGGACTAGCGGGTACTTACGAGCAGTACTTC. The chain combines TRBV4-1 with TRBJ2-7; 12 bases align to TRBD2. Per germline, CDR1 MGHRA and CDR2 YSYEKL. The CDR3 has 15 amino acids. The ends lost 4 bases at V and 4 bases at J; junction bases unmatched: 5.

The CDR3 DNA follows: TGTGCCAGCAGCTTATTAAGCGGCTATGGCTACACCTTC. Its protein is CASSLLSGYGYTF. J is TRBJ1-2 and V is TRBV7-8; D remains unclear. Trimming took 2 bases from V and 4 from J, leaving 8 bases between them. The CDR3 has 13 residues. Germline CDR1 SGHVS, CDR2 FQNEAQ.

This chain joins TRBV6-6 and TRBJ1-2; the match to TRBD1 covers 8 bases. V lost 6 bases and J lost 5; bases outside the gene matches: 5. The V gene's germline CDR1 is MNHNY and CDR2 SVGAGI (reference sequence). The CDR3 runs 13 residues. CDR3 bases: TGTGCCAGCAGCCGCCAGGGGGCTTATGGCTACACCTTC. It codes for CASSRQGAYGYTF.

This clone was seen only a few times. The CDR3 sequence is CASRELAFPHYEQYF. CDR3 nucleotides: TGTGCCAGCAGGGAACTAGCGTTCCCCCACTACGAGCAGTACTTC. This chain links TRBV6-1 with TRBJ2-5, with TRBD2 identical over 7 bases. The J call is doubtful: the DNA matches TRBJ2-7 better. CDR1 is MNHNS and CDR2 is SASEGT in the germline V gene. The CDR3 totals 15 residues.

The rearrangement joins TRBV6-5 to TRBJ2-1; 7 nucleotides line up with TRBD2. Trimming removed 0 bases from V and 9 bases from J; junction bases left unmatched: 8. The CDR3 has 15 residues. CDR1 MNHEY and CDR2 SVGAGI come from the germline V gene. The chain's CDR3 is CASSYSPSGKSEQFF. The CDR3 nucleotides are TGTGCCAGCAGTTACTCGCCGAGCGGGAAGAGTGAGCAGTTCTTC.

The rearrangement joins TRBV5-1 to TRBJ2-7, with a tentative D call TRBD1 (5 bases). CDR3 length: 13 amino acids. The germline gives CDR1 SGHRS, CDR2 YFSETQ. V lost 3 bases and J 2 bases, leaving 9 bases between the germline ends. In DNA, the CDR3 is TGCGCCAGCAGCTATGACAGCCCCTACGAGCAGTACTTC. Translation gives CASSYDSPYEQYF.

As to this clone: One end of the junction varies from germline; a read error may be responsible. The chain links TRBV5-3 to TRBJ2-7; D gene unclear. TRBV5-3 is an ORF; its function is uncertain. This CDR3 is 8 amino acids long. CDR3 loop: CARSPLPF. The DNA for the CDR3 is TGTGCCAGAAGCCCTCTCCCCTTC.

The chain combines TRBV19 with TRBJ1-2; 7 positions agree with TRBD1. Germline assignment: CDR1 LNHDA and CDR2 SQIVND (reference sequence). J gave up 2 bases and V 2 bases, and 17 bases lay outside the gene matches. CDR3 length: 19 amino acids. CDR3: CASSILSLPRTGLNYGYTF. As DNA, the CDR3 is TGTGCCAGTAGTATATTATCCTTGCCGCGGACAGGCCTGAACTATGGCTACACCTTC.

The chain recombines TRBV4-1 with TRBJ2-5; D is perhaps TRBD2 (6 bases). The J call could be wrong; TRBJ2-7 is a better fit for the DNA end. CDR3 length equals 16 residues. Germline CDR1 MGHRA, CDR2 YSYEKL. Here the CDR3 DNA reads TGCGCCAGCAGCCAAGATGGGGCGGGATCAACCTACGAGCAGTACTTC. The encoded protein is CASSQDGAGSTYEQYF.

The V gene is TRBV9, the J gene TRBJ1-3, with 7 bases identical to TRBD1. Trimming took 5 bases from V and 7 from J; bases not matched to a gene: 12. In germline, CDR1 is SGDLS, CDR2 YYNGEE. The CDR3 loop spans 15 amino acids. DNA for the CDR3: TGTGCCAGCAGGTCCGGGACAGCCTATGCGAACACCATATATTTT. Translating it yields CASRSGTAYANTIYF.

This chain uses TRBV7-9 with TRBJ2-1; 13 nucleotides match TRBD2. Germline trimming cut 2 bases from V and 4 bases from J; bases unmatched to any gene: 8. The CDR3 extends over 18 amino acids. The germline gives CDR1 SEHNR, CDR2 FQNEAQ (reference sequence). CDR3 in DNA: TGTGCCAGCAGCTTAATCGGACTAGCGGGAGTGAGGTACAATGAGCAGTTCTTC. Translation gives CASSLIGLAGVRYNEQFF.